These 10 T cell receptor beta chains share one sample of origin, sequenced in a study of T cells in Graves' hyperthyroidism and ophthalmopathy. Regions amplified from RNA transcripts were the TCR beta CDR3 regions. Initially, a first-round RT-PCR of the TCR CDR3 employed the HTBI primer set. Using its own MiXCR run on the multiplex PCR reads, TCRdb lists one record per CDR3 protein. The sample has 300,000 to 400,000 distinct CDR3 sequences, about 13% seen once. The sequenced material came from blood. The receptors stem from a young woman with Graves' hyperthyroidism.

The rearrangement links TRBV6-5 to TRBJ2-7; TRBD1 matches at 7 bases. V shed 2 bases and J 3 bases; nucleotides not matched to a gene: 4. Germline CDR1 and CDR2: MNHEY and SVGAGI. This CDR3 spans 14 amino acids. CDR3 region: CASSYTGQYYEQYF. For the CDR3, the DNA is TGTGCCAGCAGTTACACGGGACAGTACTACGAGCAGTACTTC.

This clonotype was recorded many times. The gene calls are TRBV29-1 and TRBJ1-1; no firm D call. The germline V gene encodes CDR1 SQVTM and CDR2 ANQGSEA. V was shortened by 1 base and J by 4 bases, with 16 bases between the two germline ends. This CDR3 region has 15 residues. CDR3 region: CSVEAAREVTTEAFF. The CDR3 DNA reads TGCAGCGTTGAAGCTGCCCGGGAAGTAACCACTGAAGCTTTCTTT.

Many counts were recorded for this clonotype. Here the CDR3 reads CAWGSGSHNEQFF. The CDR3 DNA reads TGTGCCTGGGGCTCAGGCAGCCACAATGAGCAGTTCTTC. The chain uses TRBV30 and TRBJ2-1; D is unresolved. Trimming stripped 5 bases from V and 5 bases from J, with 13 bases between. The CDR3 totals 13 residues. CDR1 is GTSNPN, CDR2 SVGIG, per germline (reference sequence).

This clonotype has at least ten counts. This chain uses TRBV5-5 with TRBJ2-1, with D possibly matching TRBD2 (6 bases). The V gene lost 4 bases and the J gene lost 2 bases, with 13 bases spanning the gap. Germline CDR1 is SGHKS and CDR2 is YYEKEE (reference sequence). The CDR3 has 15 amino acids. The CDR3 loop is CASSGWGRPYNEQFF. CDR3 DNA sequence: TGTGCCAGCAGCGGGTGGGGGAGGCCCTACAATGAGCAGTTCTTC.

This clonotype appeared many times. The genes are TRBV29-1 and TRBJ1-1; D may be TRBD1 (5 bases). Germline V gene lookup returns CDR1 SQVTM and CDR2 ANQGSEA. Trimming took off 6 bases at V and 5 bases at J, with 22 bases between the two ends. This CDR3 is 15 amino acids long. The CDR3 nucleotides read TGCAGCGTCCCCGGGGCCCCTCCTCGGTGGACTGAAGCTTTCTTT. Encoded protein: CSVPGAPPRWTEAFF. Based on the CDR3 plus reference TRBV29-1 and TRBJ1-1, the full variable domain is SAVISQKPSRDICQRGTSLTIQCQVDSQVTMMFWYRQQPGQSLTLIATANQGSEATYESGFVIDKFPISRPNLTFSTLTVSNMSPEDSSIYLCSVPGAPPRWTEAFFGQGTRLTVV.

This chain links TRBV5-8 with TRBJ2-3, with 13 bases identical to TRBD2. From germline, CDR1 is SGHTS and CDR2 YDEGEE. The CDR3 totals 17 residues. V shed 6 bases and J 2 bases; nucleotides not matched to a gene: 9. CDR3 DNA: TGTGCCAGCATGGACCAGACTAGCGGGAGGTACACAGATACGCAGTATTTT. Translated, it gives CASMDQTSGRYTDTQYF.

As for this clonotype: Relative to the germline gene, one junction end is altered; a read error may explain this. This chain joins TRBV7-2 and TRBJ2-3; D possibly corresponds to TRBD2 (5 bases). The CDR3 has 16 residues. Germline V gene data show CDR1 as SGHTA and CDR2 as FQGNSA. The CDR3 loop is CASSPYRVASTDTLYF. The CDR3 bases are TGTGCCAGCAGCCCATACAGAGTCGCTAGCACAGATACGCTGTATTTT.

Worth noting for this clonotype: Since a much larger clone is just one base distant, this may be a read error. A read error is likely, as this CDR3 ends without the conserved phenylalanine or tryptophan. The chain recombines TRBV10-3 with TRBJ2-3; tentatively, D is TRBD2 (6 bases). The germline V and J ends were trimmed by 10 bases and 6 bases, with 20 bases remaining between them. Looked up from germline, CDR1 is ENHRY and CDR2 is SYGVKD. The CDR3 length is 14 residues. The CDR3 DNA is TGTGCCACATCTAGGGACTCCGCGGGCGATACGCAGTATTCT. This encodes CATSRDSAGDTQYS.

This clonotype was counted ten times or more. The chain is built from TRBV20-1 and TRBJ1-5; D remains unclear. Trimming removed 1 base at V and 0 bases at J, with 13 bases between. Germline lookup yields CDR1 DFQATT and CDR2 SNEGSKA (reference sequence). The CDR3 extends over 16 amino acids. The CDR3 coding sequence is TGCAGTGCTAGAGTATCTGGCGGGTATAGCAATCAGCCCCAGCATTTT. This gives the protein CSARVSGGYSNQPQHF.

The chain couples TRBV27 to TRBJ2-7; 10 positions agree with TRBD2. Germline V lookup: CDR1 MNHEY, CDR2 SMNVEV (reference sequence). This CDR3 has 18 amino acids. V was clipped by 5 bases and J by 4 bases; unmatched bases: 17. DNA for the CDR3: TGTGCCAGCAGTCGCCGGGGGGGTAGCGGGGGGCCCGATTACGAGCAGTACTTC. Translating gives CASSRRGGSGGPDYEQYF.